This TCR beta chain emerged from a study of blood T cell repertoires in COVID-19. Only in-frame clones appear in the TCRdb table, and some are missing; sequencing was by immunoSEQ multiplex PCR. The sample has under 85,000 clones, almost 85% seen once; the top ten hold 21%. CDR3 length: 13 residues. In germline, CDR1 is MGHRA, CDR2 YSYEKL. Trimming shortened V by 6 bases and J by 8 bases, and 13 bases separated the two germline ends. The source is a human donor in a cohort sampled during active COVID-19. The sample taken for sequencing was peripheral blood. The V gene is TRBV4-1, the J gene TRBJ1-4; D possibly corresponds to TRBD1 (6 bases). Here the CDR3 reads CASSPNRDEKLFF. CDR3 DNA sequence: TGCGCCAGCAGTCCTAACAGGGACGAAAAACTGTTTTTT.